These 7 T cell receptor beta chains were all obtained from the same sample, sequenced in a study of Ad26.COV2.S vaccination and SARS-CoV-2 variants. Profiled with immunoSEQ multiplex PCR; TCRdb holds only in-frame clones, not every one. The sample has about 350,000 clones, about 90% seen once. This sample comprised peripheral blood, obtained after recovery from COVID-19. All receptors derive from a human donor who had recovered from COVID-19.

The table lists this clone with a count of one. The J gene is TRBJ2-7, the V gene TRBV12-5; 7 bases are a match to TRBD1. The CDR3 covers 15 residues. Trimming at V came to 1 base and at J to 2 bases, leaving 5 bases not matched to a gene. Germline CDR1 is LGHNT and CDR2 is FRNRAP. CDR3 region: CASGLGQTGAYEQYF. The CDR3 DNA reads as TGTGCTAGTGGTTTGGGCCAAACAGGGGCCTACGAGCAGTACTTC. Full variable domain (missing parts from reference TRBV12-5 and TRBJ2-7): DARVTQTPRHKVTEMGQEVTMRCQPILGHNTVFWYRQTMMQGLELLAYFRNRAPLDDSGMPKDRFSAEMPDATLATLKIQPSEPRDSAVYFCASGLGQTGAYEQYFGPGTRLTVT.

The table lists this clone with a count of one. The chain uses TRBV6-5 and TRBJ2-7; no reliable D call. This CDR3 region has 15 residues. Germline values: CDR1 MNHEY, CDR2 SVGAGI. V was trimmed by 5 bases and J by 0 bases, leaving 14 bases between them. The CDR3 protein is CASSQREARSYEQYF. The CDR3 DNA is TGTGCCAGCAGTCAAAGGGAAGCCCGCTCCTACGAGCAGTACTTC.

This chain connects TRBV5-4 to TRBJ2-2; the D is unclear. The V end was cut by 4 bases, the J end by 7 bases, with 8 bases between. CDR3 length: 12 amino acids. Looked up from germline, CDR1 is SGHNT and CDR2 is YYREEE (reference sequence). CDR3 DNA sequence: TGTGCCAGCAGCCCCCCTGACGGGGAGCTGTTTTTT. Translated, it gives CASSPPDGELFF.

CDR3 in DNA: TGTGCCAGCTCACCTCGGGGGACTAATAGCAATCAGCCCCAGCATTTT. This gives the protein CASSPRGTNSNQPQHF. This chain uses TRBV18 with TRBJ1-5; possible D gene TRBD1, 5 bases. CDR1 KGHSH and CDR2 LQKENI come from the germline V gene. The V end lost 3 bases, the J end lost 0 bases, and 12 bases lay between the germline ends. The CDR3 is 16 residues long.

Remarks on this clone: Additional DNA sequences in this sample encode the identical CDR3. The genes are TRBV7-8 and TRBJ1-2, with D hard to call. Trimming took off 1 base at V and 5 bases at J, with 8 bases between the two ends. CDR3 length: 13 amino acids. Per the germline V gene, CDR1 is SGHVS and CDR2 is FQNEAQ. CDR3 sequence (DNA): TGTGCCAGCAGCTTAGGAGGAGCTTATGGCTACACCTTC. Its protein product is CASSLGGAYGYTF.

This rearrangement joins TRBV18 to TRBJ2-3; 10 bases fit TRBD2. V shed 6 bases and J 1 base; nucleotides not matched to a gene: 7. The CDR3 sequence is 16 residues long. Per the germline V gene, CDR1 is KGHSH and CDR2 is LQKENI. For the CDR3, the DNA is TGTGCCAGCTCTCCCTTCACTAGCGGGGGCACAGATACGCAGTATTTT. Encoded protein: CASSPFTSGGTDTQYF. Full variable domain (rest looked up from reference TRBV18 and TRBJ2-3): NAGVMQNPRHLVRRRGQEARLRCSPMKGHSHVYWYRQLPEEGLKFMVYLQKENIIDESGMPKERFSAEFPKEGPSILRIQQVVRGDSAAYFCASSPFTSGGTDTQYFGPGTRLTVL.

V is TRBV2 and J is TRBJ2-7; D remains ambiguous. CDR1 and CDR2 (germline): SNHLY, FYNNEI. The CDR3 loop spans 11 amino acids. V lost 10 bases, J lost 4 bases, and 11 bases lay in between. This CDR3 is CATLDRYEQYF. CDR3 DNA sequence: TGTGCCACCCTAGACCGGTACGAGCAGTACTTC.